This TCR beta chain was retrieved from a study of blood T cell repertoires in COVID-19. Overall study context: Acute and convalescent COVID-19 samples came from the United States, Italy and Spain.

The data were produced by immunoSEQ multiplex PCR, yet TCRdb's version contains in-frame clones alone and is incomplete. The repertoire has hundreds of thousands of clones, around 91% of them found once; the top ten carry about 9.5%. The CDR3 contains 17 residues. V gave up 2 bases and J gave up 0 bases; unmatched junction bases: 5. CDR1 and CDR2 from the germline V gene are SGDLS and YYNGEE. Sequenced material: PBMCs or T cells enriched from blood (not recorded which). The receptor comes from a middle-aged woman who had recovered from COVID-19. V gene TRBV9 combines with J gene TRBJ2-1, with 10 bases fitting TRBD2. CDR3 bases: TGTGCCAGCAGCGTCGGACTAGCGGACAGCTCCTACAATGAGCAGTTCTTC. Its protein is CASSVGLADSSYNEQFF.